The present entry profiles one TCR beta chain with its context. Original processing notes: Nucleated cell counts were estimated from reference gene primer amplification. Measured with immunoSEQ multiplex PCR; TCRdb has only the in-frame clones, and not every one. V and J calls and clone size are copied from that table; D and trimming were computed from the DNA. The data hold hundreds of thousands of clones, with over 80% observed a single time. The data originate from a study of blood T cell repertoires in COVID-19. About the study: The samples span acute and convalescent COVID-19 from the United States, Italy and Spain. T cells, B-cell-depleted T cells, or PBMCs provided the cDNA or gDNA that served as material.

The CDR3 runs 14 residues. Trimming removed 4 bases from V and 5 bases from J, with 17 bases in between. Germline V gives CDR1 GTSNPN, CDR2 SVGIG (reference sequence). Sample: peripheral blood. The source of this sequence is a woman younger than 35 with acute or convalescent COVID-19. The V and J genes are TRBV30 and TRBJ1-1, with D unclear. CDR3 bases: TGTGCCTGGACCACGTTTGACATTTCAACTGAAGCTTTCTTT. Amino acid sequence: CAWTTFDISTEAFF. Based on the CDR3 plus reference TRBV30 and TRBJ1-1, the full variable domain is SQTIHQWPATLVQPVGSPLSLECTVEGTSNPNLYWYRQAAGRGLQLLFYSVGIGQISSEVPQNLSASRPQDRQFILSSKKLLLSDSGFYLCAWTTFDISTEAFFGQGTRLTVV.